This T cell receptor (beta chain) was found in a study of tumor and adjacent non-tumor tissue in lung cancer. Across the whole study: Aged 31 to 76 years, patients included under 13 men and roughly 5 women with stage I to III disease. Whole-study results and caveats: Shorter survival was associated with higher TCR diversity in tumors.

The CDR3 covers 13 residues. V was clipped by 10 bases and J by 9 bases, with 19 bases between them. The V gene's germline CDR1 is MNHNS and CDR2 SASEGT. Worth noting for this clonotype: Its target is not known. Given a much more abundant clone one base away, this may be a read error.

The template was RNA from unsorted bulk tissue. Three rounds of nested PCR, following a modified ARM-PCR protocol, produced the TCRbeta library. TCRdb itself ran the multiplex PCR reads through MiXCR, one entry per CDR3 protein. Among 68,000 or so distinct CDR3 sequences listed, around 60% were seen once. The sequenced sample consisted of lung tumor tissue. This chain joins TRBV6-1 and TRBJ1-5; perhaps TRBD1 as D (5 bases). The TCR originated in a man aged 45 to 65 with non-small cell lung cancer. CDR3 sequence: CANSNDSPWPQHF. The CDR3 region has the DNA TGTGCCAACAGCAATGACAGCCCCTGGCCCCAGCATTTT.